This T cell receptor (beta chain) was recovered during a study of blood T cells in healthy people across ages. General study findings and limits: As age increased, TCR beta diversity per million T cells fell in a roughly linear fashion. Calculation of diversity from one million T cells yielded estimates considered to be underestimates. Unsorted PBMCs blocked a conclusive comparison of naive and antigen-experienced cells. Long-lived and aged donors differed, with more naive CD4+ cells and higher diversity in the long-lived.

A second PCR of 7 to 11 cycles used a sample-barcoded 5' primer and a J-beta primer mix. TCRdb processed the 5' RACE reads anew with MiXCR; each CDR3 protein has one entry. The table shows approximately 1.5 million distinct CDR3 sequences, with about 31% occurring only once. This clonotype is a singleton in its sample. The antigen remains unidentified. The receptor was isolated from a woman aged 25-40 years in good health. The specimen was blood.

CDR3 protein: CASSYAPGTGDGYTF. The CDR3 nucleotides read TGTGCCAGCAGTTACGCCCCTGGGACAGGGGATGGCTACACCTTC. The chain combines TRBV6-6 with TRBJ1-2; 10 nucleotides agree with TRBD1. Germline CDR1 and CDR2: MNHNY and SVGAGI (reference sequence). V trimming: 2 bases; J trimming: 6 bases; junction bases outside the gene matches: 6. The CDR3 consists of 15 residues.